This passage covers 21 T cell receptor beta chains from one sample sequenced in a study of shared clonotypes between healthy human individuals. Method: immunoSEQ multiplex PCR; TCRdb's copy keeps in-frame clones and lacks some. The table has roughly 2.4 million clones, almost 96% seen once; the top ten hold less than 0.15%. The sample taken for sequencing was naive CD4+ T cells sorted from blood. Stated subset: CD45RA+ positively selected. The source of these receptors is a young man in good health.

V gene TRBV6-6 combines with J gene TRBJ2-1; D uncertain. Trimming stripped 2 bases from V and 10 bases from J, with 6 bases between. The CDR3 totals 11 residues. The germline V gene has CDR1 MNHNY and CDR2 SVGAGI (reference sequence). CDR3 sequence (DNA): TGTGCCAGCAGTTACCAGTTAGAGCAGTTCTTC. Amino acid sequence: CASSYQLEQFF.

The chain has TRBV10-1 and TRBJ2-1, with TRBD1 matching 7 bases. The CDR3 runs to 15 residues. V lost 6 bases, J lost 0 bases, and 5 bases stayed unmatched. Germline V gene sequence: CDR1 WNHNN, CDR2 SYGVQD (reference sequence). CDR3 nucleotides: TGCGCCAGCAGCTCGGGACAGTCCTCCTACAATGAGCAGTTCTTC. This translates into CASSSGQSSYNEQFF.

The chain uses TRBV7-6 and TRBJ1-1; TRBD1 might be the D (5 bases). Germline-derived CDR1 and CDR2 are SGHVS and FNYEAQ. This CDR3 has 14 amino acids. V lost 2 bases and J 6 bases, leaving 13 bases between the germline ends. In nucleotides, the CDR3 is TGTGCCAGCAGCTTATTGTCTGGGGACGCTGAAGCTTTCTTT. Translating gives CASSLLSGDAEAFF.

This clone was observed a single time. The chain is built from TRBV18 and TRBJ2-7; no clear D gene. V gave up 2 bases and J gave up 1 base, with 9 bases separating them. The CDR3 has 14 residues. Germline V CDR1 and CDR2: KGHSH, LQKENI. Written as DNA, the CDR3 is TGTGCCAGCTCACCAGGGATCCTATCCTACGAGCAGTACTTC. Residues: CASSPGILSYEQYF.

This chain connects TRBV25-1 to TRBJ1-1, with 8 bases fitting TRBD1. Trimming cost V 6 bases and J 3 bases; bases outside gene matches: 3. In germline, CDR1 is MGHDK, CDR2 SYGVNS. The CDR3 is 13 amino acids. For the CDR3, the DNA is TGTGCCAGCAGGGACAGGGTACACACTGAAGCTTTCTTT. This translates into CASRDRVHTEAFF.

The chain uses TRBV30 and TRBJ2-5; D remains unclear. Germline CDR1 GTSNPN, CDR2 SVGIG (reference sequence). V was pared by 5 bases and J by 8 bases, with 12 bases between. The CDR3 is 11 amino acids. The CDR3 DNA follows: TGTGCCTGGTGGGCAGTCGGTACCCAGTACTTC. Translated: CAWWAVGTQYF.

This chain uses TRBV5-6 with TRBJ2-3, with D tentatively TRBD2 (6 bases). V gave up 3 bases and J gave up 5 bases, with 16 bases separating them. This CDR3 region has 15 residues. Germline assignment: CDR1 SGHDT and CDR2 YYEEEE. The CDR3 DNA follows: TGTGCCAGCAGCTCCCCTGAGCGGGCCTTAGATACGCAGTATTTT. This codes for CASSSPERALDTQYF.

The chain couples TRBV5-1 to TRBJ1-6; D not certain. The germline V and J ends were trimmed by 3 bases and 5 bases, with 12 bases remaining between them. The CDR3 totals 15 residues. Germline V gives CDR1 SGHRS, CDR2 YFSETQ. The CDR3 is CASSSETSHNSPLHF. CDR3 nucleotide sequence: TGCGCCAGCAGCTCTGAGACCAGCCATAATTCACCCCTCCACTTT.

The chain has TRBV30 and TRBJ1-5, with D tentatively TRBD1 (6 bases). The CDR3 totals 15 residues. CDR1 and CDR2 (germline): GTSNPN, SVGIG (reference sequence). The V end lost 0 bases, the J end lost 0 bases, and 9 bases lay between the germline ends. CDR3: CAWSVGGDSNQPQHF. CDR3 DNA: TGTGCCTGGAGTGTAGGGGGGGATAGCAATCAGCCCCAGCATTTT.

The rearrangement links TRBV4-1 to TRBJ2-7; D perhaps matches TRBD1 (6 bases). Trimming cost V 4 bases and J 2 bases, with 15 bases left between them. The germline gives CDR1 MGHRA, CDR2 YSYEKL. The CDR3 covers 15 residues. CDR3 nucleotides: TGCGCCAGCAGCCCAGACCCGGACAGTACCTACGAGCAGTACTTC. This encodes CASSPDPDSTYEQYF.

Details on this clone: This CDR3 is also generated by other DNA sequences in the sample. V gene TRBV5-1 combines with J gene TRBJ2-5; D not certain. The CDR3 has 12 amino acids. The germline V and J ends were trimmed by 0 bases and 3 bases, with 3 bases remaining between them. Germline values: CDR1 SGHRS, CDR2 YFSETQ. In nucleotides, the CDR3 is TGCGCCAGCAGCTTGGTTGAAGAGACCCAGTACTTC. It translates to CASSLVEETQYF.

With respect to this clone: The sample contains more than one DNA sequence encoding this CDR3. This rearrangement joins TRBV7-9 to TRBJ1-1; D is perhaps TRBD1 (5 bases). From germline, CDR1 is SEHNR and CDR2 FQNEAQ (reference sequence). The CDR3 is 13 amino acids. V lost 4 bases to trimming and J lost 1 base, with 7 bases between them. CDR3 loop: CASSSDRNTEAFF. CDR3 bases: TGTGCCAGCAGCTCAGACAGGAACACTGAAGCTTTCTTT.

The genes are TRBV28 and TRBJ1-1, with D hard to call. V gave up 6 bases and J gave up 0 bases, with 17 bases separating them. CDR1 and CDR2 (germline): MDHEN, SYDVKM. This CDR3 is 16 amino acids long. This CDR3 reads CASRRKTLFMNTEAFF. In DNA, the CDR3 is TGTGCCAGCAGGCGAAAGACCCTTTTCATGAACACTGAAGCTTTCTTT.

The CDR3 coding sequence is TGCGCCAGCAGCCAAGATTTCAATGGGAAGGGCGGAACTGAAGCTTTCTTT. It specifies CASSQDFNGKGGTEAFF. This chain connects TRBV4-1 to TRBJ1-1, with D uncertain. The germline CDR1 and CDR2 sequences are MGHRA and YSYEKL. Trimming stripped 0 bases from V and 5 bases from J, with 19 bases between. The CDR3 runs 17 residues.

This chain connects TRBV14 to TRBJ2-7; D may be TRBD1 or TRBD2 (5 bases each). This CDR3 has 16 residues. With 5 bases removed from V and 7 bases from J, the gap between germline ends came to 24 bases. Germline values: CDR1 SGHDN, CDR2 FVKESK. The CDR3: CASSSRPQVGVREQYF. The CDR3 bases are TGTGCCAGCAGCTCTCGACCCCAGGTGGGGGTTCGGGAGCAGTACTTC.

V is TRBV7-9 and J is TRBJ1-6; a weak D match, TRBD1 (6 bases). This CDR3 comprises 15 residues. V gave up 5 bases and J gave up 5 bases, with 13 bases separating them. The V gene's germline CDR1 is SEHNR and CDR2 FQNEAQ (reference sequence). The CDR3 protein is CASSPQGRDNSPLHF. CDR3 nucleotide sequence: TGTGCCAGCAGCCCGCAGGGGCGGGATAATTCACCCCTCCACTTT.

The rearrangement links TRBV7-2 to TRBJ2-7; no reliable D call. V lost 1 base and J lost 2, with 9 bases in between. Germline lookup yields CDR1 SGHTA and CDR2 FQGNSA. This CDR3 contains 14 residues. The CDR3 loop is CASSLGAAPYEQYF. In nucleotides, the CDR3 is TGTGCCAGCAGCTTAGGGGCAGCTCCCTACGAGCAGTACTTC.

The chain has TRBV27 and TRBJ2-7; 9 positions match TRBD2. V shed 0 bases and J 0 bases; nucleotides not matched to a gene: 15. Germline V gives CDR1 MNHEY, CDR2 SMNVEV (reference sequence). CDR3 size: 20 residues. The CDR3 DNA reads TGTGCCAGCAGTTTATCGAGGTCCGGGCTAGCGGGACCTCCCTCCTACGAGCAGTACTTC. It specifies CASSLSRSGLAGPPSYEQYF.

The CDR3 DNA sequence: TGCAGCGTTGAGGGTCCGGGGGGCCTCGAGCAGTTCTTC. Residues: CSVEGPGGLEQFF. The V and J genes are TRBV29-1 and TRBJ2-1, with D tentatively TRBD2 (7 bases). Germline loops: CDR1 SQVTM, CDR2 ANQGSEA. CDR3 size: 13 residues. V lost 3 bases and J 10 bases, leaving 16 bases between the germline ends.

V and J are TRBV4-1 and TRBJ1-4; TRBD1 agrees at 11 bases. V lost 1 base, J lost 0 bases, and 1 base stayed unmatched. Germline loops: CDR1 MGHRA, CDR2 YSYEKL. CDR3 size: 17 residues. CDR3 loop: CASSQAGQGATNEKLFF. CDR3 DNA sequence: TGCGCCAGCAGCCAAGCGGGACAGGGGGCAACTAATGAAAAACTGTTTTTT.

V is TRBV19 and J is TRBJ2-5; D is undetermined. V lost 5 bases, J lost 8 bases, and 15 bases lay in between. The CDR3 length is 13 residues. Germline V lookup: CDR1 LNHDA, CDR2 SQIVND (reference sequence). This chain's CDR3 is CASSGSAVGTQYF. CDR3 nucleotides: TGTGCCAGTAGTGGGTCCGCCGTAGGAACCCAGTACTTC.